These 30 T cell receptor beta chains were all obtained from the same sample, sequenced in a study of blood T cells in healthy people across ages. Primed by a sample-barcoded 5' primer and a J-beta primer mix, a second PCR proceeded for about 6 to 11 cycles. A single record per CDR3 protein comes from TCRdb applying MiXCR to the 5' RACE reads. The sample includes around 1,000,000 distinct CDR3 sequences, approximately 26% of them seen just once. These data were also filed under a second study, of T cells of mothers and their children.

Sequencing was carried out using blood. The origin of the receptors is a girl aged 2 to 9 in good health.

The gene calls are TRBV4-2 and TRBJ1-4; no definite D call. The germline V gene has CDR1 LGHNA and CDR2 YNFKEQ. V was clipped by 0 bases and J by 8 bases, with 4 bases between them. The length of the CDR3 is 12 residues. The CDR3 region has the DNA TGTGCCAGCAGCCAAGACAGCGAAAAACTGTTTTTT. Amino acids: CASSQDSEKLFF.

This clonotype showed up just once. This chain connects TRBV20-1 to TRBJ2-4; no definite D call. Germline V gene lookup returns CDR1 DFQATT and CDR2 SNEGSKA (reference sequence). The CDR3 has 14 residues. V was cut by 0 bases and J by 8 bases, with 14 bases left in between. CDR3 nucleotides: TGCAGTGCTAGAGAAATAGGGAATTGGGACATTCAGTACTTC. Protein: CSAREIGNWDIQYF.

This clonotype was detected only a few times. The chain couples TRBV7-9 to TRBJ1-2; D is uncertain. This CDR3 is built from 15 residues. V was trimmed by 1 base and J by 3 bases, leaving 12 bases between them. Germline V gene data show CDR1 as SEHNR and CDR2 as FQNEAQ (reference sequence). CDR3 sequence: CASSLENQVHYGYTF. The CDR3, as DNA: TGTGCCAGCAGCTTAGAGAACCAGGTTCACTATGGCTACACCTTC.

In nucleotides, the CDR3 is TGTGCCAGCAGTTTATTATTGGGTTACAATGAGCAGTTCTTC. It is translated as CASSLLLGYNEQFF. This chain joins TRBV27 and TRBJ2-1; D gene ambiguous. Per germline, CDR1 MNHEY and CDR2 SMNVEV (reference sequence). The V gene lost 1 base and the J gene lost 4 bases, with 8 bases spanning the gap. This CDR3 contains 14 residues.

In this sample, this clonotype turned up a few times. The chain recombines TRBV29-1 with TRBJ1-4; 8 bases agree with TRBD1. Per germline, CDR1 SQVTM and CDR2 ANQGSEA. This CDR3 contains 15 residues. The junction had 7 bases not matched to a gene; V was cut back by 6 bases and J by 1 base. CDR3 region: CSVLGGQGTNEKLFF. The DNA for the CDR3 is TGCAGCGTCCTCGGAGGACAGGGAACTAATGAAAAACTGTTTTTT. Drawing the rest from reference TRBV29-1 and TRBJ1-4, the complete variable domain is SAVISQKPSRDICQRGTSLTIQCQVDSQVTMMFWYRQQPGQSLTLIATANQGSEATYESGFVIDKFPISRPNLTFSTLTVSNMSPEDSSIYLCSVLGGQGTNEKLFFGSGTQLSVL.

V and J are TRBV7-9 and TRBJ2-1, with TRBD2 identical over 10 bases. After removal of 3 bases from V and 6 bases from J, the junction contained 5 bases not matched to a gene. Germline loops: CDR1 SEHNR, CDR2 FQNEAQ (reference sequence). The CDR3 covers 15 residues. CDR3 in amino acids: CASSFLAGVGNEQFF. The CDR3 DNA reads as TGTGCCAGCAGCTTTCTAGCGGGAGTGGGCAATGAGCAGTTCTTC.

The rearrangement links TRBV11-2 to TRBJ2-2; maybe TRBD2 (5 bases). The germline V and J ends were trimmed by 0 bases and 5 bases, with 13 bases remaining between them. The germline CDR1 and CDR2 sequences are SGHAT and FQNNGV. The CDR3 totals 16 residues. The CDR3 region has the DNA TGTGCCAGCAGCTTAGATGGGCGGAGCGGAACCGGGGAGCTGTTTTTT. It translates to CASSLDGRSGTGELFF.

J is TRBJ2-5 and V is TRBV11-3, with a weak D call TRBD2 (5 bases). From germline, CDR1 is SGHNT and CDR2 YENEEA. The ends were cut back, 5 bases at V and 5 bases at J, with 15 bases in the middle. CDR3 size: 14 residues. The CDR3 sequence: CASSLMSGLETQYF. The CDR3 bases are TGTGCCAGCAGCCTAATGTCGGGATTGGAGACCCAGTACTTC.

This clonotype occurred a few times. The chain carries TRBV3-1 and TRBJ2-2, with a tentative D call TRBD1 (6 bases). Trimming left V 0 bases short and J 1 base short, with 12 bases between. CDR3 size: 17 residues. The germline V gene has CDR1 LGHDT and CDR2 YNNKEL (reference sequence). CDR3 region: CASSQDPRDMNTGELFF. The DNA of the CDR3 is TGTGCCAGCAGCCAAGACCCCCGGGACATGAACACCGGGGAGCTGTTTTTT. Full variable domain (remainder filled in from reference TRBV3-1 and TRBJ2-2): DTAVSQTPKYLVTQMGNDKSIKCEQNLGHDTMYWYKQDSKKFLKIMFSYNNKELIINETVPNRFSPKSPDKAHLNLHINSLELGDSAVYFCASSQDPRDMNTGELFFGEGSRLTVL.

This clonotype was observed a handful of times. In DNA, the CDR3 is TGCGCCAGCAGCTTGGAAGTGAGGGACAGGGGCGAGCAGTACTTC. This sequence encodes CASSLEVRDRGEQYF. The V gene is TRBV5-1, the J gene TRBJ2-5; 10 bases match TRBD1. The J call may be wrong; the DNA end is better matched by TRBJ2-7. The CDR3 consists of 15 residues. Per germline, CDR1 SGHRS and CDR2 YFSETQ.

V is TRBV4-1 and J is TRBJ2-7; 9 bases are a match to TRBD1. V lost 0 bases to trimming and J lost 0 bases; unmatched junction nucleotides: 9. Per the germline V gene, CDR1 is MGHRA and CDR2 is YSYEKL. The CDR3 has 18 residues. CDR3 amino acids: CASSQEVVRDRDSYEQYF. CDR3 nucleotide sequence: TGCGCCAGCAGCCAAGAAGTGGTTAGGGACAGGGACTCCTACGAGCAGTACTTC.

This clonotype was detected only a few times. The chain couples TRBV21-1 to TRBJ2-1; the DNA was not used to check the table's D call, TRBD2. TRBV21-1 is annotated as a pseudogene. The CDR3 consists of 19 residues. CDR3 loop: CASSKASERGGRGYNEQFF. Here the CDR3 DNA reads TGTGCCAGCAGCAAAGCGTCTGAGCGGGGGGGTCGGGGATACAATGAGCAGTTCTTC.

The CDR3 nucleotides read TGTGCCAGCAGGCGGACTAGCGGGATCCACGATACGCAGTATTTT. As protein: CASRRTSGIHDTQYF. The gene calls are TRBV7-2 and TRBJ2-3; 12 nucleotides agree with TRBD2. This CDR3 region has 15 residues. Germline V lookup: CDR1 SGHTA, CDR2 FQGNSA. V dropped 6 bases and J dropped 6; count of bases not matched to a gene: 7.

This clonotype was recorded a few times. This sequence joins TRBV6-6 and TRBJ2-1; 14 bases agree with TRBD2. This CDR3 has 16 amino acids. From germline, CDR1 is MNHNY and CDR2 SVGAGI (reference sequence). J lost 8 bases, V lost 5 bases, and 8 bases had no gene match. CDR3 protein: CASSTTSGRAPDEQFF. The CDR3 DNA reads as TGTGCCAGCAGTACGACTAGCGGGAGGGCCCCCGATGAGCAGTTCTTC.

The V call is TRBV6-4, the J call TRBJ1-1; D is uncertain. This CDR3 is 14 amino acids long. The germline gives CDR1 MRHNA, CDR2 SNTAGT. The V end lost 3 bases, the J end lost 1 base, and 9 bases lay between the germline ends. The CDR3 sequence is CASSDGRRNTEAFF. The CDR3 DNA reads as TGTGCCAGCAGTGATGGAAGGAGGAACACTGAAGCTTTCTTT.

This rearrangement joins TRBV28 to TRBJ2-7, with D perhaps TRBD1 (6 bases). V was cut by 5 bases and J by 5 bases, with 13 bases left in between. Germline assignment: CDR1 MDHEN and CDR2 SYDVKM. The CDR3 runs 13 residues. Written as DNA, the CDR3 is TGTGCCAGCAGTGCCCAGGGGTTACACGAGCAGTACTTC. Residues: CASSAQGLHEQYF.

In its sample, this clonotype was seen a few times. The chain links TRBV29-1 to TRBJ1-2; D not resolved. Trimming took off 3 bases at V and 2 bases at J, with 10 bases between the two ends. This CDR3 has 13 amino acids. Germline values: CDR1 SQVTM, CDR2 ANQGSEA. The CDR3 bases are TGCAGCGTTGACTTCGGGGAAAACTATGGCTACACCTTC. Translation gives CSVDFGENYGYTF.

The rearrangement uses TRBV19 and TRBJ1-2; 8 nucleotides agree with TRBD1. The ends lost 9 bases at V and 10 bases at J; junction bases unmatched: 10. The CDR3 has 12 residues. Germline CDR1 is LNHDA and CDR2 is SQIVND (reference sequence). The CDR3 DNA reads TGTGCCAGCGGCCGACAGGGGATTCCCTACACCTTC. Amino acids: CASGRQGIPYTF.

A few counts support this clonotype. This chain joins TRBV6-6 and TRBJ2-5, with 8 bases fitting TRBD2. The J call may be mistaken, given a closer DNA end match to TRBJ2-7. Germline V gene lookup returns CDR1 MNHNY and CDR2 SVGAGI (reference sequence). This CDR3 comprises 15 residues. The CDR3 DNA follows: TGTGCCAGCACTAAGGAAAGGGACCTAGCGGGCGAGCAGTACTTC. It is translated as CASTKERDLAGEQYF.

This clonotype has more than one count but fewer than ten. Sequence at one end of the junction differs from germline and may be a read error. The chain has TRBV6-1 and TRBJ1-1; D is undetermined. The CDR3 is 15 amino acids. Per the germline V gene, CDR1 is MNHNS and CDR2 is SASEGT. DNA of the CDR3: TGTGCCAGCAGCCCGCGGAGACACCTAAACACTGGAGCTTTCTTT. This encodes CASSPRRHLNTGAFF.

V and J are TRBV2 and TRBJ2-3; unclear D gene. V was clipped by 7 bases and J by 2 bases, with 7 bases between them. The CDR3 is made up of 12 amino acids. Germline CDR1 is SNHLY and CDR2 is FYNNEI. DNA of the CDR3: TGTGCCAGCATAGACAACACAGATACGCAGTATTTT. This translates into CASIDNTDTQYF.

This clonotype was recorded many times. This chain joins TRBV7-9 and TRBJ2-7; TRBD2 aligns across 13 bases. V shed 5 bases, J shed 6 bases, and the junction held 7 bases outside the gene matches. CDR1 SEHNR and CDR2 FQNEAQ come from the germline V gene (reference sequence). There are 15 residues in the CDR3. The CDR3 coding sequence is TGTGCCAGCAGCCTCAGGACTAGCGGGAGTGCCGAGCAGTACTTC. Amino acid sequence: CASSLRTSGSAEQYF. The full variable domain, rest sourced from reference TRBV7-9 and TRBJ2-7, is DTGVSQNPRHKITKRGQNVTFRCDPISEHNRLYWYRQTLGQGPEFLTYFQNEAQLEKSRLLSDRFSAERPKGSFSTLEIQRTEQGDSAMYLCASSLRTSGSAEQYFGPGTRLTVT.

The genes are TRBV25-1 and TRBJ2-7; 8 bases are shared with TRBD2. The CDR3 runs to 19 residues. Germline trimming cut 1 base from V and 2 bases from J; bases unmatched to any gene: 16. CDR1 MGHDK and CDR2 SYGVNS come from the germline V gene. This chain's CDR3 is CASSEFSPREGIFTYEQYF. The CDR3 nucleotides are TGTGCCAGCAGTGAATTTTCTCCCCGGGAGGGAATCTTTACCTACGAGCAGTACTTC.

The chain employs TRBV7-9 and TRBJ1-3, with 10 bases aligning to TRBD1. This CDR3 contains 15 residues. Per the germline V gene, CDR1 is SEHNR and CDR2 is FQNEAQ (reference sequence). Trimming removed 4 bases from V and 4 bases from J; junction bases left unmatched: 4. The CDR3 DNA reads TGTGCCAGCAGCTATGCGGGACAGGGGGGAAACACCATATATTTT. Protein: CASSYAGQGGNTIYF.

V gene TRBV10-3 combines with J gene TRBJ1-2, with 7 bases aligning to TRBD1. The CDR3 is 12 amino acids. In germline, CDR1 is ENHRY, CDR2 SYGVKD. Germline trimming cut 5 bases from V and 8 bases from J; bases unmatched to any gene: 5. The CDR3, as DNA: TGTGCCATCAGTCGAGACAGGGAAGGCTACACCTTC. Protein product: CAISRDREGYTF.

This clonotype was observed a handful of times. This chain links TRBV10-2 with TRBJ1-1, with D perhaps TRBD1 (5 bases). Trimming took off 4 bases at V and 5 bases at J, with 11 bases between the two ends. This CDR3 contains 13 residues. Looked up from germline, CDR1 is WSHSY and CDR2 is SAAADI. This CDR3 is CASSAQGNTEAFF. Here the CDR3 DNA reads TGCGCCAGCAGTGCCCAGGGTAATACTGAAGCTTTCTTT.

This rearrangement joins TRBV4-3 to TRBJ2-3; D possibly matches TRBD1 or TRBD2 (6 bases each). The CDR3 contains 16 residues. Germline CDR1 and CDR2: LGHNA and YSLEER. Trimming took 0 bases from V and 0 from J, leaving 10 bases between them. CDR3 residues: CASSQDTGTSTDTQYF. The CDR3 bases are TGCGCCAGCAGCCAAGATACAGGGACTAGCACAGATACGCAGTATTTT.

V gene TRBV28 combines with J gene TRBJ1-1; unclear D gene. The CDR3 totals 14 residues. Germline V CDR1 and CDR2: MDHEN, SYDVKM. Trimming stripped 8 bases from V and 0 bases from J, with 13 bases between. CDR3 in amino acids: CASHRTGMNTEAFF. In nucleotides, the CDR3 is TGTGCCAGCCACCGAACGGGGATGAACACTGAAGCTTTCTTT.

This chain links TRBV4-1 with TRBJ2-3, with 11 bases that match TRBD2. Germline loops: CDR1 MGHRA, CDR2 YSYEKL. With V trimmed by 1 base and J by 4 bases, 7 bases remained unmatched. The CDR3 has 17 amino acids. The CDR3 nucleotides are TGCGCCAGCAGCCAAGGGTATAGCGGGGGGGCCTCAGATACGCAGTATTTT. The encoded protein is CASSQGYSGGASDTQYF.

This chain links TRBV29-1 with TRBJ2-2; 7 bases agree with TRBD2. The V segment lost 4 bases and the J segment 5 bases; nucleotides outside the gene matches: 4. Germline V gives CDR1 SQVTM, CDR2 ANQGSEA. This CDR3 is built from 13 residues. CDR3 in DNA: TGCAGCGTTGTGTCTAGCGGAACCGGGGAGCTGTTTTTT. This encodes CSVVSSGTGELFF.